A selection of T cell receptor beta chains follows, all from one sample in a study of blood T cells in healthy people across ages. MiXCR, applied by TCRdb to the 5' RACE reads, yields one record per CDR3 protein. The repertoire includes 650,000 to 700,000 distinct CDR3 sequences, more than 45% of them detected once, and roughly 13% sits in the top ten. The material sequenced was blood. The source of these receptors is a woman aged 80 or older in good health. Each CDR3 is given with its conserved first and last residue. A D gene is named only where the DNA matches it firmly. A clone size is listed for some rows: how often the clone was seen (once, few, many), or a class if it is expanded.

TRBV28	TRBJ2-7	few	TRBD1	CASSTPGQTKQYF	TGTGCCAGCAGCACCCCGGGACAGACTAAGCAGTACTTC
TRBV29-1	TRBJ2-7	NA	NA	CSARGRDWSYEQYF	TGCAGCGCCCGGGGCCGAGATTGGTCCTACGAGCAGTACTTC
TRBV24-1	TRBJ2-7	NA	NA	CATSARGPEDEQYF	TGTGCCACCAGCGCCCGGGGCCCGGAAGACGAGCAGTACTTC
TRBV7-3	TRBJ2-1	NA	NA	CASSFYSTEGYNEQFF	TGTGCCAGCAGCTTTTACTCGACAGAGGGCTACAATGAGCAGTTCTTC
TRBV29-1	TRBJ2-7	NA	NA	CSALPGFGGEQYF	TGCAGCGCCCTCCCAGGGTTCGGCGGCGAGCAGTACTTC
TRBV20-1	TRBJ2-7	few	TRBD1	CSARLGDRDHEQYF	TGCAGTGCTAGACTGGGGGACAGGGACCACGAGCAGTACTTC
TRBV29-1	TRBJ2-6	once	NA	CSVAKGSGANVLTF	TGCAGCGTGGCCAAGGGGTCTGGGGCCAACGTCCTGACTTTC
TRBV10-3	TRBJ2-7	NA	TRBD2	CAIRANAGGPYEQYF	TGTGCCATCAGGGCCAATGCGGGGGGGCCCTACGAGCAGTACTTC
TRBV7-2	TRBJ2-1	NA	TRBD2	CASSLVAGSLNEQFF	TGTGCCAGCAGCTTGGTAGCGGGGTCTCTCAATGAGCAGTTCTTC
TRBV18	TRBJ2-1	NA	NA	CASSPPGVGARNEQFF	TGTGCCAGCTCACCACCTGGAGTCGGAGCACGCAATGAGCAGTTCTTC
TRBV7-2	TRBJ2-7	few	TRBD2	CASSRDYRSYEQYF	TGTGCCAGCAGCCGGGACTATCGTTCCTACGAGCAGTACTTC
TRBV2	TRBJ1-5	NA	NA	CASSSRGVRNQPQHF	TGTGCCAGCAGTTCTCGGGGGGTCCGCAATCAGCCCCAGCATTTT
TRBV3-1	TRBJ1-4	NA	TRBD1	CASSPRQGQAEKLFF	TGTGCCAGCAGCCCTCGACAGGGCCAAGCGGAAAAACTGTTTTTT
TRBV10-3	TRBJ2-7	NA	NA	CAISDYLTGMGEQYF	TGTGCCATCAGTGATTACCTAACAGGGATGGGCGAGCAGTACTTC
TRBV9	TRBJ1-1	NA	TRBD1	CASSMGQDNTEAFF	TGTGCCAGCAGCATGGGACAGGATAACACTGAAGCTTTCTTT
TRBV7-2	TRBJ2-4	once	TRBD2	CASRPVAGVGDIQYF	TGTGCCAGCCGACCAGTGGCGGGAGTTGGGGACATTCAGTACTTC
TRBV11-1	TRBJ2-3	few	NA	CASSSVLGDTQYF	TGTGCCAGCAGCTCTGTCTTGGGGGATACGCAGTATTTT
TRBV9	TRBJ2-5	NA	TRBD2	CASSVGPSSGTYQETQYF	TGTGCCAGCAGCGTAGGTCCCTCTAGCGGGACGTACCAAGAGACCCAGTACTTC
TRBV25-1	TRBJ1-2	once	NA	CASSAGQHNYGYTF	TGTGCCAGCAGTGCAGGGCAGCATAACTATGGCTACACCTTC
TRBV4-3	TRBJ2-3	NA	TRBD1	CASSQSQGADTQYF	TGCGCCAGCAGCCAGTCCCAGGGGGCAGATACGCAGTATTTT
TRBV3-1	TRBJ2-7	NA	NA	CASSQSRGHYEQYF	TGTGCCAGCAGCCAAAGTCGCGGGCACTACGAGCAGTACTTC
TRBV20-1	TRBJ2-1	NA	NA	CSARDHGASSYNEQFF	TGCAGTGCTAGAGATCACGGGGCGAGCTCCTACAATGAGCAGTTCTTC
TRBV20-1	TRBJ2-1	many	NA	CSAKEREQFF	TGCAGTGCTAAGGAGCGAGAGCAGTTCTTC
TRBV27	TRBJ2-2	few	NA	CASSPASRGVKLFF	TGTGCCAGCAGTCCGGCCTCAAGGGGCGTGAAGCTGTTTTTT
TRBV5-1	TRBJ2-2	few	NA	CASSTLGTPNTGELFF	TGCGCCAGCAGCACCCTCGGGACACCGAACACCGGGGAGCTGTTTTTT
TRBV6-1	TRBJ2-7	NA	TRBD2	CASSRLPLAGGPYSEQYF	TGTGCCAGCAGTCGATTGCCTCTAGCGGGAGGGCCCTACAGTGAGCAGTACTTC
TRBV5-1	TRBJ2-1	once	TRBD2	CASRRLAGGGYNEQFF	TGCGCCAGCAGGCGCCTAGCCGGCGGGGGGTACAATGAGCAGTTCTTC
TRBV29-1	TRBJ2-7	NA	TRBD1	CSVGDRGVYEQYF	TGCAGCGTTGGGGACAGGGGAGTCTACGAGCAGTACTTC
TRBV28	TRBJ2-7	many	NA	CASRDSAAYEQYF	TGTGCCAGCAGAGACTCCGCGGCCTACGAGCAGTACTTC
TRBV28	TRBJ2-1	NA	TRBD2	CASSSPWGGEGCEQFF	TGTGCCAGCAGTTCCCCCTGGGGGGGGGAGGGCTGTGAGCAGTTCTTC
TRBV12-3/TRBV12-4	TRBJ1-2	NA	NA	CASSLGSGYTF	TGTGCCAGCAGCTTGGGGAGTGGCTACACCTTC
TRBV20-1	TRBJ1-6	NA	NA	CSARTQGKRSPLHF	TGCAGTGCGAGGACTCAGGGGAAGCGTTCACCCCTCCACTTT